The 32 T cell receptor beta chains below all came from one sample that was sequenced in a study of cytomegalovirus exposure and HLA in healthy donors. The PCR employed 60 Vbeta primers together with 13 Jbeta primers. Method: immunoSEQ multiplex PCR; TCRdb's copy keeps in-frame clones and lacks some. Of 150,000 or so clones listed, about 80% were seen once; the top ten hold roughly 1.4%. Material: PBMCs. Receptors originate from a man in his forties in good health and CMV-seronegative.

Note on this clone: At one boundary the junction diverges from the germline segment, which might be a read error. The chain links TRBV15 to TRBJ1-5; D remains unclear. The CDR3 runs to 12 residues. CDR1 LNHNV and CDR2 YYDKDF come from the germline V gene (reference sequence). CDR3 coding DNA: TGTGCCACCAACAGACTCGGGGAGCCCCAGCATTTT. It specifies CATNRLGEPQHF.

The rearrangement uses TRBV21-1 and TRBJ1-5. TRBV21-1 is flagged as a pseudogene. CDR3 length: 13 amino acids. The CDR3 sequence: CASNAGGNQPQHF. The CDR3 bases are TGTGCCAGCAACGCGGGGGGCAATCAGCCCCAGCATTTT.

The chain couples TRBV6-1 to TRBJ2-2, with a tentative D call TRBD2 (5 bases). From germline, CDR1 is MNHNS and CDR2 SASEGT. The CDR3 is 15 residues long. The germline V and J ends were trimmed by 3 bases and 4 bases, with 12 bases remaining between them. CDR3 nucleotides: TGTGCCAGCAGTGAGCGGTCAACTAGCACCGGGGAGCTGTTTTTT. Translated, it gives CASSERSTSTGELFF.

The CDR3 here is CAINDRDEQYV. The CDR3 DNA reads TGTGCCATCAACGACAGGGACGAGCAGTACGTC. V is TRBV2 and J is TRBJ2-7; the match to TRBD1 covers 7 bases. The V gene end was trimmed by 10 bases and the J gene end by 5 bases; junction bases not matched to a gene: 5. This CDR3 is built from 11 residues. Looked up from germline, CDR1 is SNHLY and CDR2 is FYNNEI.

The CDR3 sequence is CASSLSVYTEAFF. Written as DNA, the CDR3 is TGTGCCAGCAGTTTATCCGTTTACACTGAAGCTTTCTTT. This sequence joins TRBV27 and TRBJ1-1; no firm D call. Germline assignment: CDR1 MNHEY and CDR2 SMNVEV (reference sequence). CDR3 length: 13 amino acids. The V end lost 0 bases, the J end lost 3 bases, and 5 bases lay between the germline ends.

CDR3 loop: CASIAGATHEQYF. The CDR3 coding sequence is TGTGCCAGCATAGCGGGAGCTACCCACGAGCAGTACTTC. The chain links TRBV6-6 to TRBJ2-7, with TRBD2 matching over 9 bases. The CDR3 extends over 13 amino acids. The germline V gene has CDR1 MNHNY and CDR2 SVGAGI (reference sequence). V lost 7 bases to trimming and J lost 5 bases; unmatched junction nucleotides: 6.

The chain carries TRBV5-8 and TRBJ1-5, with TRBD1 as a possible D gene (5 bases). From germline, CDR1 is SGHTS and CDR2 YDEGEE. Deletions cut 0 bases from V and 0 bases from J, with 13 bases between. CDR3 length equals 17 residues. The CDR3 sequence: CASSLDLGRASNQPQHF. CDR3 DNA sequence: TGTGCCAGCAGCTTGGATTTGGGCAGGGCTAGCAATCAGCCCCAGCATTTT.

V and J are TRBV5-5 and TRBJ1-1; a possible D gene is TRBD1 (6 bases). CDR3 size: 14 residues. Trimming took 2 bases from V and 2 from J, leaving 10 bases between them. Per the germline V gene, CDR1 is SGHKS and CDR2 is YYEKEE (reference sequence). Written as DNA, the CDR3 is TGTGCCAGCAGCTTACAGGGCGTTAACACTGAAGCTTTCTTT. Translation gives CASSLQGVNTEAFF. The full variable domain, rest sourced from reference TRBV5-5 and TRBJ1-1, is DAGVTQSPTHLIKTRGQQVTLRCSPISGHKSVSWYQQVLGQGPQFIFQYYEKEERGRGNFPDRFSARQFPNYSSELNVNALLLGDSALYLCASSLQGVNTEAFFGQGTRLTVV.

The chain recombines TRBV6-5 with TRBJ2-5; a possible D gene is TRBD2 (6 bases). The CDR3 spans 14 residues. V was pared by 4 bases and J by 5 bases, with 14 bases between. Germline lookup yields CDR1 MNHEY and CDR2 SVGAGI. The CDR3 DNA reads as TGTGCCAGCAGTTTGACTAGATTCGGGGAGACCCAGTACTTC. It is translated as CASSLTRFGETQYF.

The chain uses TRBV5-4 and TRBJ2-5; 8 nucleotides line up with TRBD2. In germline, CDR1 is SGHNT, CDR2 YYREEE (reference sequence). The CDR3 covers 15 residues. V trimming: 4 bases; J trimming: 0 bases; junction bases outside the gene matches: 5. The CDR3 here is CASSGGGRYQETQYF. CDR3 coding DNA: TGTGCCAGCAGCGGCGGCGGGAGGTACCAAGAGACCCAGTACTTC.

The V and J genes are TRBV7-9 and TRBJ1-4, with D unresolved. Germline loops: CDR1 SEHNR, CDR2 FQNEAQ (reference sequence). The CDR3 is made up of 16 amino acids. V dropped 0 bases and J dropped 0 bases, with 8 bases sitting between them. This CDR3 reads CASSLAWSATNEKLFF. For the CDR3, the DNA is TGTGCCAGCAGCTTAGCGTGGTCAGCAACTAATGAAAAACTGTTTTTT.

The CDR3 region is CASSQTGGYEQYF. Here the CDR3 DNA reads TGTGCCAGCTCACAGACAGGGGGCTACGAGCAGTACTTC. The chain has TRBV18 and TRBJ2-7; 9 bases are a match to TRBD1. With V trimmed by 4 bases and J by 3 bases, 1 base remained unmatched. CDR1 KGHSH and CDR2 LQKENI come from the germline V gene. The CDR3 is 13 amino acids.

This chain uses TRBV7-9 with TRBJ2-7, with D possibly matching TRBD1 (5 bases). CDR3 length: 14 amino acids. Trimming took 3 bases from V and 2 from J, leaving 11 bases between them. Germline V gives CDR1 SEHNR, CDR2 FQNEAQ (reference sequence). CDR3 amino acids: CASSFSTDAYEQYF. The CDR3 DNA reads as TGTGCCAGCAGCTTCTCGACAGACGCCTACGAGCAGTACTTC. Full variable domain (missing parts from reference TRBV7-9 and TRBJ2-7): DTGVSQNPRHKITKRGQNVTFRCDPISEHNRLYWYRQTLGQGPEFLTYFQNEAQLEKSRLLSDRFSAERPKGSFSTLEIQRTEQGDSAMYLCASSFSTDAYEQYFGPGTRLTVT.

This rearrangement joins TRBV5-1 to TRBJ2-5; D may be TRBD1 (6 bases). V was pared by 0 bases and J by 5 bases, with 11 bases between. This CDR3 region has 14 residues. The germline gives CDR1 SGHRS, CDR2 YFSETQ. The CDR3 sequence: CASSLAGQGETQYF. CDR3 sequence (DNA): TGCGCCAGCAGCTTGGCGGGGCAGGGGGAGACCCAGTACTTC.

This chain uses TRBV6-5 with TRBJ2-3; a possible D gene is TRBD2 (6 bases). The CDR3 totals 13 residues. Trimming removed 5 bases from V and 7 bases from J, with 13 bases in between. The germline V gene encodes CDR1 MNHEY and CDR2 SVGAGI. The CDR3 reads CASSPTRVYTQYF. The CDR3 nucleotides are TGTGCCAGCAGTCCGACTAGGGTTTATACGCAGTATTTT.

This clone was seen a single time. Sequence at one end of the junction differs from germline and may be a read error. The chain is built from TRBV6-5 and TRBJ1-2, with D possibly being TRBD1 (6 bases). Per the germline V gene, CDR1 is MNHEY and CDR2 is SVGAGI. The CDR3 runs to 15 residues. CDR3 nucleotides: TGTGCCAGCACTTACACCGAGGACAGTCTCGGCGGCTACACCTTC. Amino acids: CASTYTEDSLGGYTF.

This chain connects TRBV6-1 to TRBJ2-7; no definite D call. CDR1 is MNHNS and CDR2 is SASEGT in the germline V gene. Trimming stripped 6 bases from V and 5 bases from J, with 14 bases between. The CDR3 is 13 amino acids. Here the CDR3 DNA reads TGTGCCAGCAGACCCACCGGGTTGAACGAGCAGTACTTC. Residues: CASRPTGLNEQYF.

Turning to this clone: A read error may produce the germline difference seen at one junction end. The genes are TRBV7-9 and TRBJ2-7; 7 bases line up with TRBD1. This CDR3 has 14 residues. Germline-derived CDR1 and CDR2 are SEHNR and FQNEAQ (reference sequence). The CDR3 sequence: CSSSTTRTGDEQYF. Written as DNA, the CDR3 is TGTTCCAGCAGCACTACTCGGACAGGCGACGAGCAGTACTTC.

The chain combines TRBV11-2 with TRBJ2-2, with TRBD2 identical over 13 bases. J lost 4 bases, V lost 6 bases, and 8 bases had no gene match. Germline loops: CDR1 SGHAT, CDR2 FQNNGV. The CDR3 is 17 residues long. The CDR3 coding sequence is TGTGCCAGCAGGGCAACTAGCGGGAGGGCCGGCACCGGGGAGCTGTTTTTT. The encoded protein is CASRATSGRAGTGELFF.

This clone was observed a single time. The chain carries TRBV2 and TRBJ2-7; 7 bases are shared with TRBD1. The length of the CDR3 is 14 residues. CDR1 and CDR2 from the germline V gene are SNHLY and FYNNEI. V was clipped by 5 bases and J by 6 bases; unmatched bases: 10. For the CDR3, the DNA is TGTGCCAGCAGTCCACAGGGGTCGGGGAGCGAGCAGTACTTC. It translates to CASSPQGSGSEQYF.

This chain joins TRBV12-5 and TRBJ2-1; 11 bases line up with TRBD2. CDR3 size: 17 residues. CDR1 LGHNT and CDR2 FRNRAP come from the germline V gene. V lost 1 base, J lost 7 bases, and 9 bases stayed unmatched. The DNA of the CDR3 is TGTGCTAGTGGTTTGGAGGGTAGCGGGAGGGCCGCTAATGAGCAGTTCTTC. As protein: CASGLEGSGRAANEQFF.

This clone showed up just once. The chain links TRBV28 to TRBJ2-2, with unresolved D. The ends were cut back, 0 bases at V and 8 bases at J, with 10 bases in the middle. Germline V CDR1 and CDR2: MDHEN, SYDVKM. This CDR3 spans 14 amino acids. DNA for the CDR3: TGTGCCAGCAGTTTATGGGCTAGTACTGGGGAGCTGTTTTTT. As protein: CASSLWASTGELFF.

The rearrangement uses TRBV5-1 and TRBJ2-7; D not certain. The V gene's germline CDR1 is SGHRS and CDR2 YFSETQ. This CDR3 is built from 14 residues. Trimming took off 0 bases at V and 5 bases at J, with 12 bases between the two ends. CDR3 sequence: CASSLGLQSDEQYF. In DNA form, the CDR3 reads TGCGCCAGCAGCTTGGGACTTCAAAGCGACGAGCAGTACTTC.

V usage is TRBV30 and J usage is TRBJ1-1; TRBD1 agrees at 8 bases. The V segment lost 0 bases and the J segment 5 bases; nucleotides outside the gene matches: 8. CDR1 and CDR2 from the germline V gene are GTSNPN and SVGIG (reference sequence). The CDR3 is 15 residues long. This chain's CDR3 is CAWSVRNRGRTEAFF. The DNA of the CDR3 is TGTGCCTGGAGTGTAAGGAACAGGGGGAGGACTGAAGCTTTCTTT.

The chain couples TRBV2 to TRBJ1-5, with TRBD1 matching over 8 bases. Trimming at V came to 8 bases and at J to 7 bases, leaving 7 bases not matched to a gene. Germline V CDR1 and CDR2: SNHLY, FYNNEI. This CDR3 has 13 amino acids. The CDR3 coding sequence is TGTGCCAGCGGACAGGGAAGGAGCCAGCCCCAGCATTTT. Translated: CASGQGRSQPQHF.

This clone appeared a few times. The rearrangement joins TRBV19 to TRBJ2-3, with D possibly matching TRBD1 (5 bases). The germline CDR1 and CDR2 sequences are LNHDA and SQIVND (reference sequence). The CDR3 extends over 14 amino acids. The ends were cut back, 5 bases at V and 2 bases at J, with 11 bases in the middle. The DNA of the CDR3 is TGTGCCAGTAGTCCTCGACAGCACACAGATACGCAGTATTTT. Translated, it gives CASSPRQHTDTQYF.

The chain links TRBV9 to TRBJ2-1; TRBD2 aligns across 7 bases. The CDR3 runs to 16 residues. Germline trimming cut 3 bases from V and 0 bases from J; bases unmatched to any gene: 6. The germline V gene has CDR1 SGDLS and CDR2 YYNGEE. CDR3 residues: CASSGGGTTSYNEQFF. The CDR3 nucleotides read TGTGCCAGCAGCGGGGGTGGGACTACCTCCTACAATGAGCAGTTCTTC.

The chain recombines TRBV10-1 with TRBJ2-2, with TRBD2 as a possible D gene (5 bases). Germline V gene sequence: CDR1 WNHNN, CDR2 SYGVQD (reference sequence). V shed 5 bases and J shed 5 bases, with 9 bases lying between them. The CDR3 runs to 13 residues. The CDR3 nucleotides are TGCGCCAGCAGTCGGGATCAAACCGGGGAGCTGTTTTTT. The encoded protein is CASSRDQTGELFF.

This clone has a handful of counts. The chain has TRBV9 and TRBJ1-2; 7 bases align to TRBD1. The CDR3 has 12 amino acids. The ends lost 4 bases at V and 4 bases at J; junction bases unmatched: 1. Germline CDR1 and CDR2: SGDLS and YYNGEE. For the CDR3, the DNA is TGTGCCAGCAGCCGGGACAGCTATGGCTACACCTTC. Encoded protein: CASSRDSYGYTF.

The rearrangement joins TRBV15 to TRBJ2-5; 8 nucleotides agree with TRBD2. The J call is in doubt because the DNA end fits TRBJ2-7 better. This CDR3 region has 15 residues. Per the germline V gene, CDR1 is LNHNV and CDR2 is YYDKDF (reference sequence). The CDR3 reads CATSRDLAGRGEQYF. CDR3 sequence (DNA): TGTGCCACCAGCAGAGATCTAGCGGGTAGGGGCGAGCAGTACTTC.

This sequence joins TRBV28 and TRBJ2-4, with D possibly being TRBD2 (7 bases). The V gene lost 0 bases and the J gene lost 1 base, with 10 bases spanning the gap. This CDR3 comprises 16 residues. Germline values: CDR1 MDHEN, CDR2 SYDVKM. CDR3 coding DNA: TGTGCCAGCAGTTTATGGGAGGGGGGGGCCAAAAACATTCAGTACTTC. It yields the protein CASSLWEGGAKNIQYF.

V and J are TRBV21-1 and TRBJ2-1; TRBD2 is taken as the D call from the table, unchecked against the DNA. TRBV21-1 is described as a pseudogene. This CDR3 is built from 9 residues. CDR3 loop: CARYNEQFF. CDR3 sequence (DNA): TGTGCGCGGTACAATGAGCAGTTCTTC.